This is a list of T cell receptor beta chains from one sample in a study of T cells in Graves' hyperthyroidism and ophthalmopathy. MiXCR, run by TCRdb on the multiplex PCR reads, gives a single entry per CDR3 protein. The profile covers a few hundred thousand distinct CDR3 sequences, with around 20% appearing a single time and approximately 37% taken by the ten largest. The sample was blood. The receptors stem from a middle-aged man with Graves' ophthalmopathy. Both conserved end residues are part of each CDR3. Fields, in order: J gene, D gene, clone size, V gene, CDR3 DNA, CDR3 protein. The D gene is left open where the match is weak. Expanded clones get a size class; other rows say once, few or many, or leave the size out.

J gene: TRBJ1-5
D gene: -
clone size: few
V gene: TRBV10-3
CDR3 DNA: TGTGCCATCAGTGAAGATTCGGCAGGGACTCAGCCCCAGCATTTT
CDR3 protein: CAISEDSAGTQPQHF

J gene: TRBJ2-7
D gene: TRBD1
clone size: -
V gene: TRBV20-1
CDR3 DNA: TGCAGTGCTAGAAGACAGGGCTACGAGCAGTACTTC
CDR3 protein: CSARRQGYEQYF

J gene: TRBJ2-7
D gene: -
clone size: few
V gene: TRBV3-1
CDR3 DNA: TGTGCCAGCAGCCGGAGGTCCCCATCGAACTCCTACGAGCAGTACTTC
CDR3 protein: CASSRRSPSNSYEQYF

J gene: TRBJ1-2
D gene: TRBD1
clone size: -
V gene: TRBV28
CDR3 DNA: TGTGCCAGCAGGTCGGGACAGTTTTATGGCTACACCTTC
CDR3 protein: CASRSGQFYGYTF

J gene: TRBJ2-3
D gene: -
clone size: many
V gene: TRBV7-2
CDR3 DNA: TGTGCCAGCAGATATGACAGGAGAAGCACAGATACGCAGTATTTT
CDR3 protein: CASRYDRRSTDTQYF

J gene: TRBJ2-1
D gene: -
clone size: few
V gene: TRBV3-1
CDR3 DNA: TGTGCCAGCAGCCAAGCCTTCCGGGAGCCCCCCTACAATGAGCAGTTCTTC
CDR3 protein: CASSQAFREPPYNEQFF

J gene: TRBJ1-6
D gene: TRBD1
clone size: many
V gene: TRBV30
CDR3 DNA: TGTGCCTGGAGGACGCCGGACAGGGGGTACAATTCACCCCTCCACTTT
CDR3 protein: CAWRTPDRGYNSPLHF

J gene: TRBJ2-7
D gene: -
clone size: -
V gene: TRBV5-1
CDR3 DNA: TGCGCCAGCTCGACGCAGGGGAGGACCGAGCAGTACTTC
CDR3 protein: CASSTQGRTEQYF

J gene: TRBJ1-6
D gene: -
clone size: -
V gene: TRBV20-1
CDR3 DNA: TGCAGTGCAAAGAATACGGATAATTCACCCCTCCACTTT
CDR3 protein: CSAKNTDNSPLHF

J gene: TRBJ2-1
D gene: TRBD1
clone size: -
V gene: TRBV19
CDR3 DNA: TGTGCCAGTAGCCGGGACAGGGGAATCGATGAGCAGTTCTTC
CDR3 protein: CASSRDRGIDEQFF

J gene: TRBJ1-2
D gene: -
clone size: few
V gene: TRBV28
CDR3 DNA: TGTGCCAGCAGTTCGTCGCCCGCGCCCTCTAACTATGGCTACACCTTC
CDR3 protein: CASSSSPAPSNYGYTF

J gene: TRBJ1-1
D gene: -
clone size: -
V gene: TRBV5-1
CDR3 DNA: TGCGCCAGCAGCTTGAAGGTTAACACTGAAGCTTTCTTT
CDR3 protein: CASSLKVNTEAFF

J gene: TRBJ2-7
D gene: -
clone size: many
V gene: TRBV12-3/TRBV12-4
CDR3 DNA: TGTGCCAGCAGTTTGGCAAGGCGCGAGCAGTACTTC
CDR3 protein: CASSLARREQYF

J gene: TRBJ1-3
D gene: TRBD1
clone size: many
V gene: TRBV30
CDR3 DNA: TGTGCCTGGAGCCTAACAGGGGTCTACTCTGGAAACACCATATATTTT
CDR3 protein: CAWSLTGVYSGNTIYF

J gene: TRBJ2-7
D gene: -
clone size: few
V gene: TRBV19
CDR3 DNA: TGTGCCAGTAGTATAAAGGCGGGCTACGAGCAGTACTTC
CDR3 protein: CASSIKAGYEQYF

J gene: TRBJ2-7
D gene: -
clone size: -
V gene: TRBV6-1
CDR3 DNA: TGTGCCAGCAGTGAAGCGCCTCGGGGATCCTACGAGCAGTACTTC
CDR3 protein: CASSEAPRGSYEQYF

J gene: TRBJ2-3
D gene: TRBD1
clone size: many
V gene: TRBV7-9
CDR3 DNA: TGTGCCAGCAGCTTACGACAGGGAAATCGTGCAGATACGCAGTATTTT
CDR3 protein: CASSLRQGNRADTQYF

J gene: TRBJ2-1
D gene: TRBD2
clone size: -
V gene: TRBV28
CDR3 DNA: TGTGCCAGCAGCACGAAACTAGCGGGAGTAGTCAATGAGCAGTTCTTC
CDR3 protein: CASSTKLAGVVNEQFF

J gene: TRBJ2-1
D gene: -
clone size: -
V gene: TRBV11-2
CDR3 DNA: TGTGCCAGCAGCTTAGGGCAGGCGAGCTCCTACAATGAGCAGTTCTTC
CDR3 protein: CASSLGQASSYNEQFF

J gene: TRBJ2-1
D gene: TRBD1
clone size: many
V gene: TRBV30
CDR3 DNA: TGTGCCTGGAGTGAAGGGCAGGGGGCCGCGTTCTTC
CDR3 protein: CAWSEGQGAAFF

J gene: TRBJ2-1
D gene: -
clone size: many
V gene: TRBV5-4
CDR3 DNA: TGTGCCAGCAGCTTGGCCCGCCTGGGGAGGAATGAGCAGTTCTTC
CDR3 protein: CASSLARLGRNEQFF

J gene: TRBJ2-2
D gene: -
clone size: -
V gene: TRBV3-1
CDR3 DNA: TGTGCCAGCAGCCAAGATAATTGGTACCGAGAGGGTGTCACCGGGGAGCTGTTTTTT
CDR3 protein: CASSQDNWYREGVTGELFF

J gene: TRBJ2-1
D gene: -
clone size: many
V gene: TRBV18
CDR3 DNA: TGTGCCAGCTCACCTCAGACGGGGTACAATGAGCAGTTCTTC
CDR3 protein: CASSPQTGYNEQFF

J gene: TRBJ2-1
D gene: -
clone size: many
V gene: TRBV7-3
CDR3 DNA: TGTGCCAGCAGCCGGACAGTCTACAATGAGCAGTTCTTC
CDR3 protein: CASSRTVYNEQFF

J gene: TRBJ2-7
D gene: -
clone size: many
V gene: TRBV11-2
CDR3 DNA: TGTGCCAGCAGCGGCGCAGGGAACTCCTACGAGCAGTACTTC
CDR3 protein: CASSGAGNSYEQYF

J gene: TRBJ1-1
D gene: -
clone size: few
V gene: TRBV6-5
CDR3 DNA: TGTGCCAGCAGTTACTCGGTGCAACTCGAAGCTTTCTTT
CDR3 protein: CASSYSVQLEAFF

J gene: TRBJ1-4
D gene: -
clone size: few
V gene: TRBV13
CDR3 DNA: TGTGCCAGCAGCTTATCGGGGCTAGCGACTAATGAAAAACTGTTTTTT
CDR3 protein: CASSLSGLATNEKLFF

J gene: TRBJ2-4
D gene: TRBD2
clone size: -
V gene: TRBV28
CDR3 DNA: TGTGCCAGCTTAAGACTAGCGGGAGGCCAAGGGGCCAAAAACATTCAGTACTTC
CDR3 protein: CASLRLAGGQGAKNIQYF

J gene: TRBJ1-1
D gene: TRBD1
clone size: few
V gene: TRBV28
CDR3 DNA: TGTGCCAGCAGTTTGTCCACTATCGGGACAGGGACTGCTTTCTTT
CDR3 protein: CASSLSTIGTGTAFF

J gene: TRBJ2-1
D gene: TRBD1
clone size: -
V gene: TRBV7-8
CDR3 DNA: TGTGCCAGCAGCGTCAGGACAGGCTCCGATGAGCAGTTCTTC
CDR3 protein: CASSVRTGSDEQFF

J gene: TRBJ2-3
D gene: -
clone size: many
V gene: TRBV2
CDR3 DNA: TGTGCCAGCCTACTCCATTCCACAGATACGCAGTATTTT
CDR3 protein: CASLLHSTDTQYF

J gene: TRBJ2-3
D gene: -
clone size: many
V gene: TRBV18
CDR3 DNA: TGTGCCAGCTCACCAGAAAGTGGGTCTACGCAGTATTTT
CDR3 protein: CASSPESGSTQYF

J gene: TRBJ1-1
D gene: -
clone size: many
V gene: TRBV7-9
CDR3 DNA: TGTGCCAGCAGCCCCGGGACACCGACTGAAGCTTTCTTT
CDR3 protein: CASSPGTPTEAFF

J gene: TRBJ1-2
D gene: -
clone size: -
V gene: TRBV20-1
CDR3 DNA: TGCAGTGCTAGAGACGACTTGGACGACGGCTACACCTTC
CDR3 protein: CSARDDLDDGYTF

J gene: TRBJ1-2
D gene: TRBD1
clone size: many
V gene: TRBV2
CDR3 DNA: TGTGCCAGCAGCGTGGGACAGGGTGGTTTCTATGGCTACACCTTC
CDR3 protein: CASSVGQGGFYGYTF

J gene: TRBJ2-3
D gene: TRBD2
clone size: many
V gene: TRBV29-1
CDR3 DNA: TGCAGCGTTGACGAGACTAGCCTATCCACAGATACGCAGTATTTT
CDR3 protein: CSVDETSLSTDTQYF

J gene: TRBJ1-5
D gene: -
clone size: few
V gene: TRBV10-3
CDR3 DNA: TGTGCCATCAGCACAGTAGCTGATCAGCCCCAGCATTTT
CDR3 protein: CAISTVADQPQHF

J gene: TRBJ1-2
D gene: -
clone size: few
V gene: TRBV7-9
CDR3 DNA: TGTGCCAGCAGCTTACATGGGGAGACCAACTATGGCTACACCTTC
CDR3 protein: CASSLHGETNYGYTF

J gene: TRBJ1-2
D gene: -
clone size: few
V gene: TRBV6-1
CDR3 DNA: TGTACCAGCAGGGACGTCTGGGCTGACTATGGCTACACCTTC
CDR3 protein: CTSRDVWADYGYTF

J gene: TRBJ2-6
D gene: TRBD2
clone size: -
V gene: TRBV19
CDR3 DNA: TGTGCCAGTACGGGACTAGCGGGCGACTCTGGGGCCAACGTCCTGACTTTC
CDR3 protein: CASTGLAGDSGANVLTF

J gene: TRBJ2-1
D gene: TRBD2
clone size: few
V gene: TRBV19
CDR3 DNA: TGTGCCAGTAGCCTTCTAGCGGGAGTCGACGAGCAGTTCTTC
CDR3 protein: CASSLLAGVDEQFF

J gene: TRBJ1-2
D gene: -
clone size: few
V gene: TRBV20-1
CDR3 DNA: TGCAGTGCTAGAGGGATGGAGGGGTTGCGGCTCTACTATGGCTACACCTTC
CDR3 protein: CSARGMEGLRLYYGYTF

J gene: TRBJ2-3
D gene: TRBD1
clone size: -
V gene: TRBV5-8
CDR3 DNA: TGTGCCAGCAGCACGAGGACAGGGTTCGCAGATACGCAGTATTTT
CDR3 protein: CASSTRTGFADTQYF

J gene: TRBJ2-7
D gene: TRBD1
clone size: many
V gene: TRBV6-2/TRBV6-3
CDR3 DNA: TGTGCCAGCAGTCGGGACAGGGGGCCTCCCTACGAGCAGTACTTC
CDR3 protein: CASSRDRGPPYEQYF

J gene: TRBJ2-7
D gene: -
clone size: few
V gene: TRBV10-3
CDR3 DNA: TGTGCCATCAGTTCGCCGGCCTACGAGCAGTACTTC
CDR3 protein: CAISSPAYEQYF

J gene: TRBJ2-5
D gene: -
clone size: many
V gene: TRBV7-8
CDR3 DNA: TGTGCCAGCAGCCCTCGTGCGGCGGTCCAAGAGACCCAGTACTTC
CDR3 protein: CASSPRAAVQETQYF

J gene: TRBJ2-7
D gene: TRBD1
clone size: -
V gene: TRBV29-1
CDR3 DNA: TGCAGCGCCGGGACAGGTTTGAGTGAGCAGTACTTC
CDR3 protein: CSAGTGLSEQYF

J gene: TRBJ2-1
D gene: TRBD2
clone size: many
V gene: TRBV11-3
CDR3 DNA: TGTGCCAGCAGCTCAGGCTCTAGCGGAGGTTCCTACAATGAGCAGTTCTTC
CDR3 protein: CASSSGSSGGSYNEQFF

J gene: TRBJ2-3
D gene: TRBD2
clone size: -
V gene: TRBV5-4
CDR3 DNA: TGTGCCAGCTCCCGAGGGGGAGCGGGAGTAACAACAGATACGCAGTATTTT
CDR3 protein: CASSRGGAGVTTDTQYF

J gene: TRBJ2-5
D gene: TRBD1
clone size: -
V gene: TRBV7-3
CDR3 DNA: TGTGCCAGCAGCCGACAGGGGACCCAAGAGACCCAGTACTTC
CDR3 protein: CASSRQGTQETQYF

J gene: TRBJ2-3
D gene: TRBD2
clone size: many
V gene: TRBV12-3/TRBV12-4
CDR3 DNA: TGTGCCAGCATTCTAATAGCGGGAGTTACCACAGATACGCAGTATTTT
CDR3 protein: CASILIAGVTTDTQYF

J gene: TRBJ2-2
D gene: -
clone size: many
V gene: TRBV7-2
CDR3 DNA: TGTGCCAGCAGCTTAGTGGCGGATTACACCGGGGAGCTGTTTTTT
CDR3 protein: CASSLVADYTGELFF

J gene: TRBJ2-7
D gene: -
clone size: few
V gene: TRBV9
CDR3 DNA: TGTGCCAGCAGCGTAGTGGGGGAACCCTCCTACGAGCAGTACTTC
CDR3 protein: CASSVVGEPSYEQYF